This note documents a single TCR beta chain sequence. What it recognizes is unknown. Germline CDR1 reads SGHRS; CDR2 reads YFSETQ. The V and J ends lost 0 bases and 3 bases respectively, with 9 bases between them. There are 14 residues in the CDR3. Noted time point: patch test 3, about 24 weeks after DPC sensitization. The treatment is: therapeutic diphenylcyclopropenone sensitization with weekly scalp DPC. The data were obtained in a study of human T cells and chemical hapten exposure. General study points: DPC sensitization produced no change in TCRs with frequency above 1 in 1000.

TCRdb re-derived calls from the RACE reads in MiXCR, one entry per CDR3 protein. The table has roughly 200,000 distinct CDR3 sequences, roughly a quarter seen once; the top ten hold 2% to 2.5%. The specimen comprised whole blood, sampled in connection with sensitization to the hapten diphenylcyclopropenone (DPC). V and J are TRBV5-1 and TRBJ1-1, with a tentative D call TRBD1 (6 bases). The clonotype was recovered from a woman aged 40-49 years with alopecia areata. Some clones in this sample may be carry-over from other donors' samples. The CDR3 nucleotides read TGCGCCAGCAGCTTGGAGGGGGGATACACTGAAGCTTTCTTT. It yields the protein CASSLEGGYTEAFF.